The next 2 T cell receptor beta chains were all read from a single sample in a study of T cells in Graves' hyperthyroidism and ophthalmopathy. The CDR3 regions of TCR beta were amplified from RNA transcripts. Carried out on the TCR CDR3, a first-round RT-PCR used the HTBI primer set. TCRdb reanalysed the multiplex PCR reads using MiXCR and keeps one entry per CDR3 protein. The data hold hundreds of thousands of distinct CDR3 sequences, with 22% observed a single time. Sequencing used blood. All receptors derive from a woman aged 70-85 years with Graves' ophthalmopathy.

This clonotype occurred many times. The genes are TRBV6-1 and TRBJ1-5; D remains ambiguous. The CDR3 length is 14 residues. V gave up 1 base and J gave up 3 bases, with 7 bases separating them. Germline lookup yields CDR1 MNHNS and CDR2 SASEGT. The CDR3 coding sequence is TGTGCCAGCAGTGAAGGGGCGGTCAATCAGCCCCAGCATTTT. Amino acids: CASSEGAVNQPQHF.

CDR3 in DNA: TGTGCCAGCAGTACAGGGGGCCCTAACACTGAAGCTTTCTTT. Protein product: CASSTGGPNTEAFF. The gene calls are TRBV6-1 and TRBJ1-1, with 9 bases fitting TRBD1. This CDR3 comprises 14 residues. With V trimmed by 5 bases and J by 2 bases, 3 bases remained unmatched. Germline lookup yields CDR1 MNHNS and CDR2 SASEGT.